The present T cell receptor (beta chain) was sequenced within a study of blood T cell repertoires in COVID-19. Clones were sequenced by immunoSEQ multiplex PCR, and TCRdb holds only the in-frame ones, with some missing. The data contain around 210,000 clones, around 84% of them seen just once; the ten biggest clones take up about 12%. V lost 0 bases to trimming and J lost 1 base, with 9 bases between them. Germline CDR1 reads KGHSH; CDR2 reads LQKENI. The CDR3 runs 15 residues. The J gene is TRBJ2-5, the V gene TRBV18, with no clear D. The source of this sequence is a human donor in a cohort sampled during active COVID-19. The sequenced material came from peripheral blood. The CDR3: CASSPPSRSQETQYF. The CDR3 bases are TGTGCCAGCTCACCACCATCGCGGTCCCAAGAGACCCAGTACTTC.